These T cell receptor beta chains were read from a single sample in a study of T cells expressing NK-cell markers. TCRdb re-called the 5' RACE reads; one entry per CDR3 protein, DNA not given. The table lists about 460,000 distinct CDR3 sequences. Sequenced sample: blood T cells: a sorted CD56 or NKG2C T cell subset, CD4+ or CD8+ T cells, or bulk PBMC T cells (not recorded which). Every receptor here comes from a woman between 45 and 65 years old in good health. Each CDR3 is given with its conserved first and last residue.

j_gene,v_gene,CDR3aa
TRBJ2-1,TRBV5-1,CASSPRQSVYNEQFF
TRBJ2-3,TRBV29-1,CSVEDGGLAGGSTDTQYF
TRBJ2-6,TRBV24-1,CATSSRATGANVLTF
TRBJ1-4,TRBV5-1,CASSFQGRMEKLFF
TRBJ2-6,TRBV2,CASSVASGIGASAGANVLTF
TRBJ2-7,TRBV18,CASSPLQGAHEQYF
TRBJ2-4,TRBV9,CASSLTGDANIQYF
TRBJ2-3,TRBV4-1,CASSHGPAGDTQYF
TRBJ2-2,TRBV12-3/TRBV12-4,CAVNGEAAEYTGELFF
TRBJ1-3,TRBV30,CAWSVLGGNTIYF
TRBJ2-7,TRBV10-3,CATEIAGTGEQYF
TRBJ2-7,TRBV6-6,CASRRLAGSSYEQYF
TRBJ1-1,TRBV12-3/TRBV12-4,CASSLAGTEDEAFF
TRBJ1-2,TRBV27,CASRATGGVGYTF
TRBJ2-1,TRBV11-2,CASSLRQGLSEQFF
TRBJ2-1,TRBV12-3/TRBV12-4,CASTPGGSIYNEQFF
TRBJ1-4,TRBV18,CASSADGGSEKLFF
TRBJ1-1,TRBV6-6,CASSSAGTAVEAFF
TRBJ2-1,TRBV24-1,CATSGSPGTSGKFYNEQFF
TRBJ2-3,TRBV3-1,CASSQDAASDTQYF
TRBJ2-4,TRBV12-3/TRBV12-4,CASSFRQGKNIQYF
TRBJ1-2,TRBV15,CATSEGPLEMTGYTF
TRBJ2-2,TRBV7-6,CASRINVVGELFF
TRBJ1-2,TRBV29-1,CSVVRVLGGYTF
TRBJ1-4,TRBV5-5,CASSWGQQQGVFGKLFF
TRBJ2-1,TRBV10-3,CATVEAGGSYNEQFF
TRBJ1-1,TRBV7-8,CASSLGLGVSIEAFF
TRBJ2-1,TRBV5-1,CASSLDSGGVPPIEQFF
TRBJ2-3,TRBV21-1,CASSKTGDTDTQYF
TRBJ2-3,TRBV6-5,CASSPGLATDTQYF
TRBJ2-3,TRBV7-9,CASSLEGTSVDTQYF
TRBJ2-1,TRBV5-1,CASSLDRVNEQFF
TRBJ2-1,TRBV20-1,CSVAGVGNEQFF